The 20 T cell receptor beta chains given below trace back to one sample, sequenced in a study of blood T cell repertoires in COVID-19. This table comes from immunoSEQ multiplex PCR, and its TCRdb copy is limited to in-frame clones, with some not included. The data show over 65,000 clones, approximately 78% seen once. The sample taken for sequencing was peripheral blood. These receptors originate from a man aged 60 to 69 with COVID-19, enrolled during active disease.

The rearrangement uses TRBV6-6 and TRBJ1-2, with TRBD1 identical over 9 bases. Looked up from germline, CDR1 is MNHNY and CDR2 is SVGAGI (reference sequence). The CDR3 has 15 amino acids. With V trimmed by 4 bases and J by 4 bases, 7 bases remained unmatched. CDR3 region: CASSSGTGRGYGYTF. The CDR3 region has the DNA TGTGCCAGCAGTTCCGGGACAGGGCGCGGCTATGGCTACACCTTC.

This clone was picked up one time. The gene calls are TRBV9 and TRBJ2-5, with 7 nucleotides matching TRBD2. The V gene's germline CDR1 is SGDLS and CDR2 YYNGEE. The CDR3 extends over 14 amino acids. The trim removed 0 bases at V and 4 bases at J, leaving 3 bases unmatched. The CDR3 protein is CASSVAPGGETQYF. CDR3 nucleotides: TGTGCCAGCAGCGTAGCTCCGGGGGGAGAGACCCAGTACTTC.

The sample holds a few counts of this clone. The V and J genes are TRBV5-1 and TRBJ2-5; D unresolved. CDR1 and CDR2 (germline): SGHRS, YFSETQ. This CDR3 comprises 12 residues. With 0 bases removed from V and 4 bases from J, the gap between germline ends came to 4 bases. CDR3 in amino acids: CASSLEPETQYF. The CDR3 DNA follows: TGCGCCAGCAGCTTGGAGCCAGAGACCCAGTACTTC. Complete variable domain (other parts from reference TRBV5-1 and TRBJ2-5): KAGVTQTPRYLIKTRGQQVTLSCSPISGHRSVSWYQQTPGQGLQFLFEYFSETQRNKGNFPGRFSGRQFSNSRSEMNVSTLELGDSALYLCASSLEPETQYFGPGTRLLVL.

V gene TRBV7-2 combines with J gene TRBJ2-7; 9 bases map to TRBD2. The CDR3 is made up of 14 amino acids. Trimming removed 1 base from V and 4 bases from J; junction bases left unmatched: 2. Germline V lookup: CDR1 SGHTA, CDR2 FQGNSA. The CDR3 loop is CASSLGGRVYEQYF. The CDR3 DNA reads TGTGCCAGCAGCTTAGGCGGGAGGGTATACGAGCAGTACTTC.

In this sample, this clone turned up a few times. The chain links TRBV3-1 (or the pseudogene TRBV3-2) to TRBJ1-2; D remains unclear. CDR3 length: 15 amino acids. In germline, CDR1 is LGHDT, CDR2 YNNKEL (reference sequence). The V gene lost 1 base and the J gene lost 5 bases, with 14 bases spanning the gap. CDR3 in DNA: TGTGCCAGCAGCCAAGGGGCGTTGGGGAGTTATGGCTACACCTTC. This sequence encodes CASSQGALGSYGYTF.

The J gene is TRBJ1-6, the V gene TRBV6-5; 7 nucleotides agree with TRBD1. Germline-derived CDR1 and CDR2 are MNHEY and SVGAGI. The CDR3 extends over 14 amino acids. After removal of 4 bases from V and 10 bases from J, the junction contained 7 bases not matched to a gene. Here the CDR3 DNA reads TGTGCCAGCAGTTTTCGGACAGGTCCCTCACCCCTCCACTTT. Translated, it gives CASSFRTGPSPLHF.

The rearrangement links TRBV4-1 to TRBJ1-5, with a weak D call TRBD1 (5 bases). Germline V lookup: CDR1 MGHRA, CDR2 YSYEKL. This CDR3 contains 17 residues. V was shortened by 0 bases and J by 4 bases, with 16 bases between the two germline ends. CDR3 sequence reads: CASSQDEIGGGNQPQHF. CDR3 nucleotides: TGCGCCAGCAGCCAAGACGAGATTGGGGGGGGAAATCAGCCCCAGCATTTT.

The CDR3 protein is CASSLTGQQFNYGYTF. The DNA of the CDR3 is TGTGCCAGCAGCTTGACGGGACAGCAGTTCAACTATGGCTACACCTTC. The rearrangement joins TRBV5-8 to TRBJ1-2; 7 positions match TRBD1. This CDR3 spans 16 amino acids. Germline CDR1 is SGHTS and CDR2 is YDEGEE. V shed 1 base, J shed 2 bases, and the junction held 8 bases outside the gene matches.

V and J are TRBV7-2 and TRBJ1-5, with 11 bases identical to TRBD1. V lost 5 bases, J lost 4 bases, and 4 bases stayed unmatched. In germline, CDR1 is SGHTA, CDR2 FQGNSA. This CDR3 has 15 amino acids. CDR3 in DNA: TGTGCCAGCAGCATCGGACAGGGGGCGAATCAGCCCCAGCATTTT. This gives the protein CASSIGQGANQPQHF.

This clone has a handful of counts. The V and J genes are TRBV19 and TRBJ2-2; tentative D call: TRBD1 (5 bases). V gave up 6 bases and J gave up 0 bases, with 11 bases separating them. Germline loops: CDR1 LNHDA, CDR2 SQIVND (reference sequence). CDR3 length: 15 amino acids. In DNA, the CDR3 is TGTGCCAGTAGGACCGACAGATCGAACACCGGGGAGCTGTTTTTT. This codes for CASRTDRSNTGELFF. The entire variable domain, with the rest obtained from reference TRBV19 and TRBJ2-2, is as follows: DGGITQSPKYLFRKEGQNVTLSCEQNLNHDAMYWYRQDPGQGLRLIYYSQIVNDFQKGDIAEGYSVSREKKESFPLTVTSAQKNPTAFYLCASRTDRSNTGELFFGEGSRLTVL.

The chain has TRBV10-3 and TRBJ2-1; 7 nucleotides align to TRBD1. The V gene's germline CDR1 is ENHRY and CDR2 SYGVKD. This CDR3 contains 15 residues. Germline trimming cut 3 bases from V and 4 bases from J; bases unmatched to any gene: 6. The CDR3: CAISDVRGQYNEQFF. As DNA, the CDR3 is TGTGCCATCAGTGACGTCAGGGGACAGTACAATGAGCAGTTCTTC.

The chain uses TRBV7-3 and TRBJ2-2, with TRBD1 identical over 8 bases. V gave up 6 bases and J gave up 1 base; unmatched junction bases: 7. The germline V gene has CDR1 SGHTA and CDR2 FQGTGA. The CDR3 extends over 16 amino acids. The CDR3 sequence: CASRPDRGGNTGELFF. The CDR3 coding sequence is TGTGCCAGCAGGCCCGACAGGGGTGGGAACACCGGGGAGCTGTTTTTT.

In DNA form, the CDR3 reads TGCGCCAGCAGCTTCACGGGACTAGGAGACGAGCAGTACTTC. Encoded protein: CASSFTGLGDEQYF. The chain combines TRBV5-1 with TRBJ2-7, with 8 bases matching TRBD2. The CDR3 runs to 14 residues. The V and J ends lost 2 bases and 5 bases, in that order; junction bases with no gene match: 6. The germline V gene encodes CDR1 SGHRS and CDR2 YFSETQ. The full variable domain, rest sourced from reference TRBV5-1 and TRBJ2-7, is KAGVTQTPRYLIKTRGQQVTLSCSPISGHRSVSWYQQTPGQGLQFLFEYFSETQRNKGNFPGRFSGRQFSNSRSEMNVSTLELGDSALYLCASSFTGLGDEQYFGPGTRLTVT.

The gene calls are TRBV11-3 and TRBJ2-1, with 10 bases identical to TRBD1. This CDR3 comprises 15 residues. The V gene end was trimmed by 4 bases and the J gene end by 3 bases; junction bases not matched to a gene: 3. Looked up from germline, CDR1 is SGHNT and CDR2 is YENEEA. The CDR3 region has the DNA TGTGCCAGCAGCTCCCGGGACAGGGGCTACAATGAGCAGTTCTTC. This codes for CASSSRDRGYNEQFF.

V usage is TRBV2 and J usage is TRBJ2-3, with TRBD2 matching over 8 bases. Germline V gene sequence: CDR1 SNHLY, CDR2 FYNNEI. V gave up 6 bases and J gave up 2 bases; unmatched junction bases: 4. The CDR3 is 14 amino acids. The CDR3 coding sequence is TGTGCCAGCAGAACTAGCGGATCCACAGATACGCAGTATTTT. Protein product: CASRTSGSTDTQYF. Drawing the rest from reference TRBV2 and TRBJ2-3, the complete variable domain is EPEVTQTPSHQVTQMGQEVILRCVPISNHLYFYWYRQILGQKVEFLVSFYNNEISEKSEIFDDQFSVERPDGSNFTLKIRSTKLEDSAMYFCASRTSGSTDTQYFGPGTRLTVL.

This clone was picked up one time. The chain uses TRBV3-1 (or the pseudogene TRBV3-2) and TRBJ1-6, with D uncertain. There are 17 residues in the CDR3. CDR1 LGHDT and CDR2 YNNKEL come from the germline V gene (reference sequence). V lost 1 base and J lost 0, with 10 bases in between. CDR3 sequence reads: CASSQAPPSSYNSPLHF. For the CDR3, the DNA is TGTGCCAGCAGCCAAGCTCCACCCAGCTCCTATAATTCACCCCTCCACTTT.

V usage is TRBV7-2 and J usage is TRBJ1-2; D unresolved. V lost 1 base and J lost 2, with 8 bases in between. This CDR3 has 14 residues. CDR1 SGHTA and CDR2 FQGNSA come from the germline V gene. The CDR3 here is CASSLVFRNYGYTF. As DNA, the CDR3 is TGTGCCAGCAGCTTAGTTTTCAGGAACTATGGCTACACCTTC.

The chain carries TRBV7-2 and TRBJ1-4, with 7 bases lining up with TRBD1. Germline loops: CDR1 SGHTA, CDR2 FQGNSA. The CDR3 loop spans 17 amino acids. The V segment lost 4 bases and the J segment 0 bases; nucleotides outside the gene matches: 8. Here the CDR3 DNA reads TGTGCCAGCAGCTCAGGGGGAGTGTGGTCAACTAATGAAAAACTGTTTTTT. Protein product: CASSSGGVWSTNEKLFF.

The V gene is TRBV5-1, the J gene TRBJ2-7; D possibly corresponds to TRBD1 (6 bases). The CDR3 has 14 residues. CDR1 and CDR2 (germline): SGHRS, YFSETQ. V was trimmed by 2 bases and J by 2 bases, leaving 11 bases between them. The CDR3 reads CASSFHREPYEQYF. As DNA, the CDR3 is TGCGCCAGCAGCTTTCACAGGGAGCCCTACGAGCAGTACTTC.

This clone was found once. The chain links TRBV9 to TRBJ2-2, with TRBD1 matching 9 bases. The CDR3 is made up of 15 amino acids. Per the germline V gene, CDR1 is SGDLS and CDR2 is YYNGEE. V was pared by 3 bases and J by 9 bases, with 9 bases of the junction left unmatched. The CDR3 DNA sequence: TGTGCCAGCAGCGACCCCGGGACAGGGAGGCGGGAGCTGTTTTTT. This codes for CASSDPGTGRRELFF.